This T cell receptor (beta chain) was identified in a study of OX40 agonist ivuxolimab in advanced cancers. Study summary: Ivuxolimab, which patients received intravenously every 2 weeks, was dosed at 0.01 to 10 mg/kg. Hepatocellular carcinoma, melanoma, renal cell or head and neck cancer was diagnosed in the dose-escalation patients.

Only in-frame clones appear in the TCRdb table, and some are missing; sequencing was by immunoSEQ multiplex PCR. The sample lists just over 80,000 clones, around 87% occurring once. J lost 7 bases, V lost 5 bases, and 8 bases had no gene match. The CDR3 covers 15 residues. Germline values: CDR1 SGHRS, CDR2 YFSETQ. The receptor's source is an adult with an advanced solid tumor such as melanoma, head and neck, liver or kidney cancer. The specimen comprised CD4+ or CD8+ T cells sorted from blood, sampled in a trial of the OX40 agonist ivuxolimab. V gene TRBV5-1 combines with J gene TRBJ1-6; 8 bases line up with TRBD1. In DNA, the CDR3 is TGCGCCAGCAGACCGGCCAGGGGGCGAAATTCACCCCTCCACTTT. It specifies CASRPARGRNSPLHF.